This T cell receptor (beta chain) was identified in a study of neoadjuvant anti-PD-1 for oral cavity cancer. Germline V gives CDR1 MDHEN, CDR2 SYDVKM. The length of the CDR3 is 14 residues. The V and J ends lost 4 bases and 0 bases respectively, with 6 bases between them. Generated by immunoSEQ multiplex PCR, the TCRdb table keeps only in-frame clones and is missing some. Altogether tens of thousands of clones are present, around four fifths being singletons, with the ten largest covering about 3.4%. This clone was recorded once. The specimen comprised PBMCs, sampled before nivolumab (anti-PD-1) treatment. The chain has TRBV28 and TRBJ1-4, with D hard to call. The TCR originated in a person between 40 and 85 years old with oral cavity squamous cell carcinoma. CDR3 coding DNA: TGTGCCAGCAGTTCCATCTCAACTAATGAAAAACTGTTTTTT. Translated: CASSSISTNEKLFF. The whole variable domain, filled in from reference TRBV28 and TRBJ1-4, reads DVKVTQSSRYLVKRTGEKVFLECVQDMDHENMFWYRQDPGLGLRLIYFSYDVKMKEKGDIPEGYSVSREKKERFSLILESASTNQTSMYLCASSSISTNEKLFFGSGTQLSVL.